These T cell receptor beta chains were read from a single sample in a study of OX40 agonist ivuxolimab in advanced cancers. Here immunoSEQ multiplex PCR was the method, and the copy in TCRdb shows in-frame clones only, minus some. The data show 62,000 or so clones, around four fifths seen once. The sequencing here drew on CD4+ or CD8+ T cells sorted from blood, taken in a trial of the OX40 agonist ivuxolimab. The receptors come from an adult with an advanced solid tumor such as melanoma, head and neck, liver or kidney cancer. CDR3s include the opening cysteine and the closing phenylalanine or tryptophan. Fields, in order: J gene, D gene, V gene, clone size, CDR3 DNA, CDR3 protein. D genes are given only for firm matches. A clone size is listed for some rows: how often the clone was seen (once, few, many), or a class if it is expanded.

j_gene: TRBJ2-1; d_gene: TRBD2; v_gene: TRBV4-3; abundance: NA; CDR3nt: TGCGCCAGCAGCCAAGAATTAGTAGCGGGAGCTTCGAGCTCCTACAATGAGCAGTTCTTC; CDR3aa: CASSQELVAGASSSYNEQFF
j_gene: TRBJ1-1; d_gene: NA; v_gene: TRBV6-6; abundance: NA; CDR3nt: TGTGCCAGCAGTTACTCTTCGGATGAAGCTTTCTTT; CDR3aa: CASSYSSDEAFF
j_gene: TRBJ2-3; d_gene: NA; v_gene: TRBV6-6; abundance: NA; CDR3nt: TGTGCCAGCAGTTACTCGCCTGGGAACACAGATACGCAGTATTTT; CDR3aa: CASSYSPGNTDTQYF
j_gene: TRBJ2-7; d_gene: NA; v_gene: TRBV4-2; abundance: NA; CDR3nt: TGTGCCAGCAGCCAAGATCGACAGAACCTCTACGAGCAGTACTTC; CDR3aa: CASSQDRQNLYEQYF
j_gene: TRBJ2-2; d_gene: TRBD2; v_gene: TRBV5-1; abundance: NA; CDR3nt: TGCGCCAGCAGAAGGACTAGCGGGAGGGTCGACACCGGGGAGCTGTTTTTT; CDR3aa: CASRRTSGRVDTGELFF
j_gene: TRBJ1-1; d_gene: NA; v_gene: TRBV7-9; abundance: NA; CDR3nt: TGTGCCAGCAGTCCAAGCCCGGGGGATGAAGCTTTCTTT; CDR3aa: CASSPSPGDEAFF
j_gene: TRBJ1-5; d_gene: NA; v_gene: TRBV7-8; abundance: NA; CDR3nt: TGTGCCAGCAGCTTAGGCCGACAGGCGAATCAGCCCCAGCATTTT; CDR3aa: CASSLGRQANQPQHF
j_gene: TRBJ2-1; d_gene: NA; v_gene: TRBV7-3; abundance: NA; CDR3nt: TGTGCCAGCGCTTCGGGCAGGTCAGATGAGCAGTTCTTC; CDR3aa: CASASGRSDEQFF
j_gene: TRBJ1-5; d_gene: NA; v_gene: TRBV6-6; abundance: few; CDR3nt: TGTGCCAGCAGTTCGACAGGTTCAAGGAATCAGCCCCAGCATTTT; CDR3aa: CASSSTGSRNQPQHF
j_gene: TRBJ2-6; d_gene: NA; v_gene: TRBV7-2; abundance: NA; CDR3nt: TGTGCCAGCAGCTTAATTTCCTCTGGGGCCAACGTCCTGACTTTC; CDR3aa: CASSLISSGANVLTF
j_gene: TRBJ2-3; d_gene: NA; v_gene: TRBV30; abundance: NA; CDR3nt: TGTGCCTGGAGTGTTTTACGGCACGCAGATACGCAGTATTTT; CDR3aa: CAWSVLRHADTQYF
j_gene: TRBJ2-5; d_gene: NA; v_gene: TRBV19; abundance: NA; CDR3nt: TGTGCCAGTAGTACCTCAGGGGAAGAGACCCAGTACTTC; CDR3aa: CASSTSGEETQYF
j_gene: TRBJ2-1; d_gene: NA; v_gene: TRBV5-6; abundance: few; CDR3nt: TGTGCCAGCAGCTTTCATAAATGGTTGGGGAGCTCCTACAATGAGCAGTTCTTC; CDR3aa: CASSFHKWLGSSYNEQFF
j_gene: TRBJ2-1; d_gene: TRBD2; v_gene: TRBV18; abundance: NA; CDR3nt: TGTGCCAGCTCACCAGCTAGCGGCTCCTACAATGAGCAGTTCTTC; CDR3aa: CASSPASGSYNEQFF
j_gene: TRBJ1-1; d_gene: NA; v_gene: TRBV19; abundance: once; CDR3nt: TGTGCCAGTAGTATGACCGGGGCGCGTACTGAAGCTTTCTTT; CDR3aa: CASSMTGARTEAFF
j_gene: TRBJ2-7; d_gene: NA; v_gene: TRBV6-1; abundance: NA; CDR3nt: TGTGCCAGCAGTGGAAGGGGACGGTCTAACTCCTACGAGCAGTACTTC; CDR3aa: CASSGRGRSNSYEQYF
j_gene: TRBJ2-1; d_gene: NA; v_gene: TRBV28; abundance: NA; CDR3nt: TGTGCCAGCAGTTTAGGGGGCAATGAGCAGTTCTTC; CDR3aa: CASSLGGNEQFF
j_gene: TRBJ1-4; d_gene: NA; v_gene: TRBV30; abundance: NA; CDR3nt: TGTGCCTGGAGTGCGAACTTCGAAGTAGGCGAAAAACTGTTTTTT; CDR3aa: CAWSANFEVGEKLFF
j_gene: TRBJ2-3; d_gene: NA; v_gene: TRBV25-1; abundance: once; CDR3nt: TGTGCCAGCAGTGCGTGGGACCACCTAGATACGCAGTATTTT; CDR3aa: CASSAWDHLDTQYF
j_gene: TRBJ1-3; d_gene: NA; v_gene: TRBV10-3; abundance: NA; CDR3nt: TGTGCCATCAGTGACCCCGCTCGGTGGGGGGCGCGAGCTGGAAACACCATATATTTT; CDR3aa: CAISDPARWGARAGNTIYF
j_gene: TRBJ2-3; d_gene: NA; v_gene: TRBV18; abundance: NA; CDR3nt: TGTGCCAGCTCACCAAAACAGGGGAGGGATACGCAGTATTTT; CDR3aa: CASSPKQGRDTQYF
j_gene: TRBJ1-5; d_gene: NA; v_gene: TRBV19; abundance: NA; CDR3nt: TGTGCCAGTAGTATTCGGGGGGTAGGCAATCAGCCCCAGCATTTT; CDR3aa: CASSIRGVGNQPQHF
j_gene: TRBJ2-2; d_gene: TRBD2; v_gene: TRBV4-1; abundance: NA; CDR3nt: TGCGCCAGCAGCCACCTCGGGACTAGCGGGAGAGTGGGTACTGCCGGGGAGCTGTTTTTT; CDR3aa: CASSHLGTSGRVGTAGELFF
j_gene: TRBJ1-2; d_gene: NA; v_gene: TRBV5-1; abundance: NA; CDR3nt: TGCGTCAGCGGGGGAGTCAGCTATGGCTACACCTTC; CDR3aa: CVSGGVSYGYTF
j_gene: TRBJ1-5; d_gene: NA; v_gene: TRBV6-5; abundance: NA; CDR3nt: TGTGCCAGCAGTTACCGGCAGGTAAAGGGTCAGCCCCAGCATTTT; CDR3aa: CASSYRQVKGQPQHF
j_gene: TRBJ2-1; d_gene: TRBD2; v_gene: TRBV30; abundance: NA; CDR3nt: TGTGCCTGGAGTGGCCAGCGGGAGGGGAGAAACAATGAGCAGTTCTTC; CDR3aa: CAWSGQREGRNNEQFF
j_gene: TRBJ2-5; d_gene: TRBD1; v_gene: TRBV11-1; abundance: NA; CDR3nt: TGTGCCAGCAGCACGGACAGGGCAGAGACCCAGTACTTC; CDR3aa: CASSTDRAETQYF
j_gene: TRBJ2-7; d_gene: TRBD1; v_gene: TRBV6-6; abundance: NA; CDR3nt: TGTGCCAGCAGTTTAGGACAGGGATTACGGGAGCAGTACTTC; CDR3aa: CASSLGQGLREQYF
j_gene: TRBJ1-1; d_gene: TRBD1; v_gene: TRBV19; abundance: NA; CDR3nt: TGTGCCAGTAGTTTTAGGTTGGGGGACAGGGTCGGCACTGAAGCTTTCTTT; CDR3aa: CASSFRLGDRVGTEAFF
j_gene: TRBJ1-1; d_gene: NA; v_gene: TRBV10-3; abundance: NA; CDR3nt: TGTGCCATCAGTGAGTCTTCACAGAACACTGAAGCTTTCTTT; CDR3aa: CAISESSQNTEAFF
j_gene: TRBJ2-3; d_gene: NA; v_gene: TRBV7-2; abundance: NA; CDR3nt: TGTGCCAGCAGCGATTTTATAGGAGATACGCAGTATTTT; CDR3aa: CASSDFIGDTQYF
j_gene: TRBJ2-7; d_gene: TRBD2; v_gene: TRBV27; abundance: once; CDR3nt: TGTGCCAGCAGTATGCTAGCGGAGGCCTACGAGCAGTACTTC; CDR3aa: CASSMLAEAYEQYF
j_gene: TRBJ1-2; d_gene: NA; v_gene: TRBV9; abundance: few; CDR3nt: TGTGCCAGCAGCCCAAGCCCTGGGAGGTATGGCTACACCTTC; CDR3aa: CASSPSPGRYGYTF
j_gene: TRBJ2-3; d_gene: NA; v_gene: TRBV6-5; abundance: NA; CDR3nt: TGTGCCAGCAGGGGGTCAGATACGCAGTATTTT; CDR3aa: CASRGSDTQYF
j_gene: TRBJ2-3; d_gene: NA; v_gene: TRBV5-1; abundance: NA; CDR3nt: TGCGCCAGCAGCTTGGAGGTGGGGCGCACAGATACGCAGTATTTT; CDR3aa: CASSLEVGRTDTQYF
j_gene: TRBJ1-2; d_gene: NA; v_gene: TRBV6-1; abundance: NA; CDR3nt: TGTGCCAGCAACGGAGGGGTGGATGGCTACACCTTC; CDR3aa: CASNGGVDGYTF
j_gene: TRBJ2-1; d_gene: NA; v_gene: TRBV7-2; abundance: NA; CDR3nt: TGTGCCAGCAGCCTCGGACGTTACAATGAGCAGTTCTTC; CDR3aa: CASSLGRYNEQFF
j_gene: TRBJ2-7; d_gene: NA; v_gene: TRBV4-1; abundance: NA; CDR3nt: TGCGCCAGCAGCCAAGGACCTGCGGGGAACTACGAGCAGTACTTC; CDR3aa: CASSQGPAGNYEQYF
j_gene: TRBJ1-2; d_gene: TRBD1; v_gene: TRBV28; abundance: NA; CDR3nt: TGTGCCAGCAGGCCGACAGGGGAAACTAACTATGGCTACACCTTC; CDR3aa: CASRPTGETNYGYTF
j_gene: TRBJ2-7; d_gene: NA; v_gene: TRBV14; abundance: NA; CDR3nt: TGTGCCAGCAGCCAAGCTTCGACGAGCTCCTACGAGCAGTACTTC; CDR3aa: CASSQASTSSYEQYF
j_gene: TRBJ1-5; d_gene: NA; v_gene: TRBV4-2; abundance: NA; CDR3nt: TGTGCCAGCAGCCAAGGTGGGGCCGGCTTTCCGCCCCAGCATTTT; CDR3aa: CASSQGGAGFPPQHF
j_gene: TRBJ2-5; d_gene: TRBD1; v_gene: TRBV5-1; abundance: NA; CDR3nt: TGCGCCAGCAGCACTGGACAGGGGGAGACCCAGTACTTC; CDR3aa: CASSTGQGETQYF
j_gene: TRBJ1-3; d_gene: NA; v_gene: TRBV6-1; abundance: NA; CDR3nt: TGTGCCAGCAGACAGACAGCGCTCTCTGGAAACACCATATATTTT; CDR3aa: CASRQTALSGNTIYF
j_gene: TRBJ2-2; d_gene: NA; v_gene: TRBV7-6; abundance: once; CDR3nt: TGTGCCAGCAGCTTAGCGCCGAACACCGGGGAGCTGTTTTTT; CDR3aa: CASSLAPNTGELFF
j_gene: TRBJ2-7; d_gene: NA; v_gene: TRBV27; abundance: NA; CDR3nt: TGTGCCAGCAGTTACCGGGACCCAGCCTACGAGCAGTACTTC; CDR3aa: CASSYRDPAYEQYF
j_gene: TRBJ2-7; d_gene: TRBD2; v_gene: TRBV5-4; abundance: NA; CDR3nt: TGTGCCAGCAGCTCTAGCGGGCGCTACGAGCAGTACTTC; CDR3aa: CASSSSGRYEQYF
j_gene: TRBJ2-7; d_gene: NA; v_gene: TRBV9; abundance: NA; CDR3nt: TGTGCCAGCAGCTTGGGGGGGGGCCACGAGCAGTACTTC; CDR3aa: CASSLGGGHEQYF
j_gene: TRBJ2-3; d_gene: TRBD2; v_gene: TRBV5-6; abundance: NA; CDR3nt: TGTGCCAGCAGCCTTAGACTAGCGGGAGGTACAGATACGCAGTATTTT; CDR3aa: CASSLRLAGGTDTQYF
j_gene: TRBJ2-2; d_gene: NA; v_gene: TRBV4-2; abundance: NA; CDR3nt: TGTGCCAGCAGCCCTTCTACGAACACCGGGGAGCTGTTTTTT; CDR3aa: CASSPSTNTGELFF
j_gene: TRBJ2-7; d_gene: TRBD1; v_gene: TRBV7-8; abundance: NA; CDR3nt: TGTGCCAGCAGCTTAGGGACAGGGCTCTACGAGCAGTACTTC; CDR3aa: CASSLGTGLYEQYF
j_gene: TRBJ2-7; d_gene: NA; v_gene: TRBV18; abundance: NA; CDR3nt: TGTGCCAGCTCACCCAAGGGGACACCTCCCTACGAGCAGTACTTC; CDR3aa: CASSPKGTPPYEQYF
j_gene: TRBJ2-3; d_gene: NA; v_gene: TRBV5-6; abundance: NA; CDR3nt: TGTGCCAGCAGCCTACACTCAGGGAGCACAGATACGCAGTATTTT; CDR3aa: CASSLHSGSTDTQYF
j_gene: TRBJ2-5; d_gene: TRBD2; v_gene: TRBV7-2; abundance: NA; CDR3nt: TGTGCCAGCAGCTCGACGGGACTAGCGGGTAGTGAGCAGTACTTC; CDR3aa: CASSSTGLAGSEQYF
j_gene: TRBJ2-5; d_gene: TRBD1; v_gene: TRBV19; abundance: NA; CDR3nt: TGTGCCAGTAGCACAGGGGGCTGGGAGACCCAGTACTTC; CDR3aa: CASSTGGWETQYF
j_gene: TRBJ2-1; d_gene: TRBD2; v_gene: TRBV5-1; abundance: NA; CDR3nt: TGCGCCAGCAGGCGGACTAGCGGGTCCTACAATGAGCAGTTCTTC; CDR3aa: CASRRTSGSYNEQFF
j_gene: TRBJ2-7; d_gene: NA; v_gene: TRBV5-4; abundance: NA; CDR3nt: TGTGCCAGCAGCTTGGTGGGTAGCTCCGAGCAGTACTTC; CDR3aa: CASSLVGSSEQYF
j_gene: TRBJ2-7; d_gene: TRBD1; v_gene: TRBV10-2; abundance: NA; CDR3nt: TGCGCCACTAAGGTCCAAGGACAGGGGGCCTACGAGCAGTACTTC; CDR3aa: CATKVQGQGAYEQYF